This entry describes one TCR beta chain. Original data processing: Cell counts per sample came from amplifying reference gene primers. Assay: immunoSEQ multiplex PCR; the TCRdb copy retains only in-frame clones and omits some. That table gives V, J and clone size, and the DNA gave D and trimming. The repertoire has 15,000 to 20,000 clones, around 80% of them found once; the top ten carry roughly 8%. This record belongs to a study of blood T cell repertoires in COVID-19. Looking at the study overall: There were acute and convalescent COVID-19 samples, and they came from the United States, Italy and Spain. The cDNA or gDNA used as material had been derived from T cells, B-cell-depleted T cells, or PBMCs.

Germline assignment: CDR1 MDHEN and CDR2 SYDVKM. Trimming left V 4 bases short and J 5 bases short, with 9 bases between. This CDR3 region has 13 residues. The TCR comes from a man in his sixties with acute or convalescent COVID-19. Source material: peripheral blood. The chain uses TRBV28 and TRBJ2-1, with D tentatively TRBD2 (6 bases). CDR3 sequence: CASSYRENNEQFF. For the CDR3, the DNA is TGTGCCAGCAGTTACCGGGAGAACAATGAGCAGTTCTTC.